This T cell receptor beta chain was documented in a study of regulatory T cells in long-lasting Graves disease. Study-level background: Graves' cases, newly diagnosed, had used antithyroid drugs under 3 months.

Study conclusions and caveats: More public clonotypes were shared by persistent patients (under 3,000) than by new patients (approximately 1,000). Owing to a sample size that was small, accuracy may have been reduced.

Time point in this sample: newly diagnosed GD, antithyroid drugs for less than 3 months. There was RNA extracted from PBMCs, and the TCR library was made from it. Investigators prepared the TCR beta libraries by applying iRepertoire HTBI primers and Arm-PCR of CDR3 regions. TCRdb re-called the multiplex PCR reads through MiXCR, storing one row per CDR3 protein. The sample lists over 500,000 distinct CDR3 sequences; 16% were seen once. Many counts were recorded for this clonotype. Its antigen is undetermined. This CDR3 has 13 residues. The V and J ends lost 0 bases and 4 bases respectively, with 7 bases between them. The germline gives CDR1 SGDLS, CDR2 YYNGEE. The sample also formed part of further work on T cells in Graves' hyperthyroidism and ophthalmopathy. As that study records: Patients between 18 and 65 years old had hyperthyroidism, newly diagnosed and lasting under 2 months.

This material consisted of peripheral blood mononuclear cells (PBMCs), taken at new diagnosis, from a patient treated with antithyroid drugs. The chain is built from TRBV9 and TRBJ1-1; D is unresolved. The TCR sequence derives from a woman in her twenties or thirties with Graves disease. The CDR3 reads CASSVGGPTEAFF. For the CDR3, the DNA is TGTGCCAGCAGCGTAGGTGGTCCCACTGAAGCTTTCTTT.